The clone carrying this T cell receptor (beta chain) was found a few times. Its antigen is undetermined. The data derive from a study of CD8 T cells in ankylosing spondylitis. Molecular-barcoded quantitative 5'-RACE produced these TCR beta libraries. Using its own MiXCR run on the 5' RACE reads, TCRdb lists one record per CDR3 protein. Among approximately 520,000 distinct CDR3 sequences listed, approximately 5% were seen once. This CDR3 is built from 14 residues. J lost 2 bases, V lost 3 bases, and 4 bases had no gene match. Germline V lookup: CDR1 SEHNR, CDR2 FQNEAQ (reference sequence). Study-level points and caveats: Peripheral blood held disease-linked clones only at relatively low frequency, and these were CD8+. There was a TCR beta motif, made of several highly homologous variants, that appeared characteristic of ankylosing spondylitis blood. Disease-associated clones were reportedly significantly overrepresented in matched ankylosing spondylitis synovial fluid.

The TCR comes from a male donor with ankylosing spondylitis. The chain recombines TRBV7-9 with TRBJ2-7, with 7 positions matching TRBD2. The sample taken for sequencing was blood, either unsorted or a sorted T cell fraction (not recorded which). CDR3 DNA sequence: TGTGCCAGCAGCTTCGCAGGGAGGGCCTACGAGCAGTACTTC. Its protein product is CASSFAGRAYEQYF.